The clone carrying this TCR beta chain was recorded only once. The data belong to a study of blood T cell repertoires in COVID-19. This CDR3 comprises 15 residues. CDR1 and CDR2 (germline): DFQATT, SNEGSKA (reference sequence). V shed 3 bases, J shed 5 bases, and the junction held 10 bases outside the gene matches. Some clones are missing from TCRdb's copy, which holds only in-frame ones; the method was immunoSEQ multiplex PCR. The sample records roughly 220,000 clones, roughly 80% being singletons. Source material: PBMCs or T cells enriched from blood (not recorded which). This receptor was identified in a woman in her thirties or forties with acute COVID-19. The V and J genes are TRBV20-1 and TRBJ1-5, with 7 bases that match TRBD1. The CDR3 loop reads CSASPTGRKDQPQHF. Written as DNA, the CDR3 is TGCAGTGCTAGTCCGACAGGGCGGAAAGATCAGCCCCAGCATTTT.